This T cell receptor beta chain derives from a study of T-cell reconstitution after alpha-beta-depleted transplantation in children. The CDR3 is 15 residues long. Looked up from germline, CDR1 is LNHNV and CDR2 is YYDKDF (reference sequence). V shed 5 bases and J shed 3 bases, with 14 bases lying between them. Preparation of the TCRbeta library used unique molecular identifiers. TCRdb passed the PCR reads through MiXCR, listing each CDR3 protein once. The sample includes 300,000 to 400,000 distinct CDR3 sequences, roughly 15% of them seen just once. Sequencing was performed on PBMCs, taken from the stem cell graft. The chain couples TRBV15 to TRBJ2-1, with D perhaps TRBD1 or TRBD2 (5 bases each). This TCR was recovered from a human donor who donated a stem cell graft to a child with Fanconi anemia. CDR3 region: CATSGPGPSYNEQFF. CDR3 bases: TGTGCCACCAGCGGACCGGGACCCAGCTACAATGAGCAGTTCTTC.